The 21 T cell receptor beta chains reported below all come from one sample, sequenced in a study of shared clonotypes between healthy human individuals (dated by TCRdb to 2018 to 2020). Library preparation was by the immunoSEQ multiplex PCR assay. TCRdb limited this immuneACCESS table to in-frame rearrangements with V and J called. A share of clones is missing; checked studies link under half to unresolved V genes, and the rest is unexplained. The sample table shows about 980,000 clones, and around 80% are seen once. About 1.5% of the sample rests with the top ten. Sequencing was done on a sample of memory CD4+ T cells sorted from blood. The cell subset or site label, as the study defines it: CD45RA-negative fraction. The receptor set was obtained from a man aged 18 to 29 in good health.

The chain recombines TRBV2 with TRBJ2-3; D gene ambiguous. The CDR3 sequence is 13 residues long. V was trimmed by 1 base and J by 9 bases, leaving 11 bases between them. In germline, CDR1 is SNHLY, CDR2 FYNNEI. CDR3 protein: CASSEESSMTQYF. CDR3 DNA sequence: TGTGCCAGCAGTGAAGAATCCTCGATGACGCAGTATTTT. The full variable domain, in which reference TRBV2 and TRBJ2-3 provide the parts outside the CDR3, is EPEVTQTPSHQVTQMGQEVILRCVPISNHLYFYWYRQILGQKVEFLVSFYNNEISEKSEIFDDQFSVERPDGSNFTLKIRSTKLEDSAMYFCASSEESSMTQYFGPGTRLTVL.

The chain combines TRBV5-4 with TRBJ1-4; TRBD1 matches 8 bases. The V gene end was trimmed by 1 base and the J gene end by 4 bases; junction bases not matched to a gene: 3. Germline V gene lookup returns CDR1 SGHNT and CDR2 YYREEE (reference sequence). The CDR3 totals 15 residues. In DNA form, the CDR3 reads TGTGCCAGCAGCTTGAGGGACAGGAATAATGAAAAACTGTTTTTT. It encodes CASSLRDRNNEKLFF.

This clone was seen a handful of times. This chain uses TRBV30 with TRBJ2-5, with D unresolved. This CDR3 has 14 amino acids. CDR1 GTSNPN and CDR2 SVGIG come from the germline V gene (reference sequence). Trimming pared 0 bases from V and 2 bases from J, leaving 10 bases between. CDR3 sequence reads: CAWSVGRSQETQYF. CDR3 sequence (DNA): TGTGCCTGGAGTGTGGGCAGGAGTCAAGAGACCCAGTACTTC.

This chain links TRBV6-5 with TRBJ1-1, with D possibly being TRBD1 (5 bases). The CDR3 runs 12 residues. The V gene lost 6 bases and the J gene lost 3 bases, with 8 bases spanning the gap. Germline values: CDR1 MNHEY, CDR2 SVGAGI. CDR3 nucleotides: TGTGCCAGCAGGACGACAGACACTGAAGCTTTCTTT. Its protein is CASRTTDTEAFF.

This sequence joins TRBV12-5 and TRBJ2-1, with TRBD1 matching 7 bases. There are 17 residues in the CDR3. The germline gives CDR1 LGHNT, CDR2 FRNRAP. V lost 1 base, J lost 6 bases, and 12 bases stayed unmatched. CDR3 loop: CASGLAIGGQNINEQFF. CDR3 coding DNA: TGTGCTAGTGGTTTGGCCATTGGGGGACAGAATATCAATGAGCAGTTCTTC.

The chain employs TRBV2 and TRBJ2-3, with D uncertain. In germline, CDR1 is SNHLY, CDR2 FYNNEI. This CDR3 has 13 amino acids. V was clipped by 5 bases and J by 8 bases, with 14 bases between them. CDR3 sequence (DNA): TGTGCCAGCAGTCCCATGGATTTGGGTACGCAGTATTTT. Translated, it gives CASSPMDLGTQYF.

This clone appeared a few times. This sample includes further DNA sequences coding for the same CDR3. The DNA for the CDR3 is TGTGCCAGCTCACCCGACAGCTCCTACGAGCAGTACTTC. Translated, it gives CASSPDSSYEQYF. The chain joins TRBV18 to TRBJ2-7; D is perhaps TRBD1 (5 bases). This CDR3 spans 13 amino acids. Germline assignment: CDR1 KGHSH and CDR2 LQKENI. Trimming cost V 3 bases and J 0 bases, with 6 bases left between them.

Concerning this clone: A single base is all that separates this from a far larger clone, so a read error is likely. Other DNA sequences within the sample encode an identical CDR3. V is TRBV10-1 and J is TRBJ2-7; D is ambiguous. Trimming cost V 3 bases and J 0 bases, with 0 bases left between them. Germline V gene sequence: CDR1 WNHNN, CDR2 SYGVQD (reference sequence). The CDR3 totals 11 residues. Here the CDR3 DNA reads TGCGCCAGCAGTGACTCCTACGAGCAGTACTTC. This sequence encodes CASSDSYEQYF.

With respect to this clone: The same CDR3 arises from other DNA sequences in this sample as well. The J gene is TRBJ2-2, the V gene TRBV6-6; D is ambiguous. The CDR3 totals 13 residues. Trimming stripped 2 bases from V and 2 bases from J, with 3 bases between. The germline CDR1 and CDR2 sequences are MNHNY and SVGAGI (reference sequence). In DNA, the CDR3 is TGTGCCAGCAGTTACCAAAACACCGGGGAGCTGTTTTTT. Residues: CASSYQNTGELFF.

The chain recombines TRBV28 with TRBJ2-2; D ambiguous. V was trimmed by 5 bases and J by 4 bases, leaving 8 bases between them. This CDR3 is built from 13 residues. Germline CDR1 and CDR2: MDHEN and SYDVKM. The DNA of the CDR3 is TGTGCCAGCAGTCGGGTGAGCACCGGGGAGCTGTTTTTT. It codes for CASSRVSTGELFF.

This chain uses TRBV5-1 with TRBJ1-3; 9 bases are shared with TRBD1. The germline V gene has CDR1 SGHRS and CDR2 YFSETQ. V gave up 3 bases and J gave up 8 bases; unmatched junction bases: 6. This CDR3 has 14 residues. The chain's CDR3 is CASSSGQGRDTIYF. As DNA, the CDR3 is TGCGCCAGCAGCTCCGGACAGGGGAGGGACACCATATATTTT. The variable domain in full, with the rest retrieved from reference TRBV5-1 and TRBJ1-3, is KAGVTQTPRYLIKTRGQQVTLSCSPISGHRSVSWYQQTPGQGLQFLFEYFSETQRNKGNFPGRFSGRQFSNSRSEMNVSTLELGDSALYLCASSSGQGRDTIYFGEGSWLTVV.

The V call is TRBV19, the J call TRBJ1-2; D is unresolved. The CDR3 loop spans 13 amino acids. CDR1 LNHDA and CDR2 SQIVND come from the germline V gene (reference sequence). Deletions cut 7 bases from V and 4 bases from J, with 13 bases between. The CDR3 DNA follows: TGTGCCAGTACCAAAGAAAAGGGCTATGGCTACACCTTC. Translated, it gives CASTKEKGYGYTF.

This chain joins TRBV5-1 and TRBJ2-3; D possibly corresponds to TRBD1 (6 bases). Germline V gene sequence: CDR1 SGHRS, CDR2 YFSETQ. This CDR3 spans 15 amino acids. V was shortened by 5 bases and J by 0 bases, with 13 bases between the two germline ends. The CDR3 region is CASRSYRASTDTQYF. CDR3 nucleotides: TGCGCCAGCAGGTCCTACAGGGCGAGCACAGATACGCAGTATTTT.

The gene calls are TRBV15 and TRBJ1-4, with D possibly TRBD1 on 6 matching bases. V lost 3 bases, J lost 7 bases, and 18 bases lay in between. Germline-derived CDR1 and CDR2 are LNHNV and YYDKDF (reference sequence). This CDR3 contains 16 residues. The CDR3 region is CATSSPIGSRGEKLFF. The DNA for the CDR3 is TGTGCCACCAGCAGCCCAATAGGGTCCAGGGGTGAAAAACTGTTTTTT.

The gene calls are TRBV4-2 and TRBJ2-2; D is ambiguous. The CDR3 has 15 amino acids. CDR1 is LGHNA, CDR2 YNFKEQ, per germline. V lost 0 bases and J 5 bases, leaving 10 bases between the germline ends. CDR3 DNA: TGTGCCAGCAGCCAAGAGACACGATATACCGGGGAGCTGTTTTTT. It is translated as CASSQETRYTGELFF.

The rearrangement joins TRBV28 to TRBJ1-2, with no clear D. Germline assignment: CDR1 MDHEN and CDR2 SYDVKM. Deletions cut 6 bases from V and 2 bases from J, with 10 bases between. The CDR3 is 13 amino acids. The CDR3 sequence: CASSPPGNYGYTF. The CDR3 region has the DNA TGTGCCAGCAGCCCCCCGGGAAACTATGGCTACACCTTC.

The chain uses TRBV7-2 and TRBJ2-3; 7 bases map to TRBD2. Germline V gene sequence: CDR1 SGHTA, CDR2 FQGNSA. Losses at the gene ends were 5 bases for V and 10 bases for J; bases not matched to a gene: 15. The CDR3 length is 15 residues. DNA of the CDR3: TGTGCCAGCAGCCGCGGGACTACCGGAGGCCCTTCGCAGTATTTT. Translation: CASSRGTTGGPSQYF.

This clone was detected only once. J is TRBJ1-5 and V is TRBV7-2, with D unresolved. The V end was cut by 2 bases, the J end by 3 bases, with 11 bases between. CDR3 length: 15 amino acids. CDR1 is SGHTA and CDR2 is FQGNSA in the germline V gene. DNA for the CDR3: TGTGCCAGCAGCTTACTCCGGGAGGTCAATCAGCCCCAGCATTTT. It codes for CASSLLREVNQPQHF.

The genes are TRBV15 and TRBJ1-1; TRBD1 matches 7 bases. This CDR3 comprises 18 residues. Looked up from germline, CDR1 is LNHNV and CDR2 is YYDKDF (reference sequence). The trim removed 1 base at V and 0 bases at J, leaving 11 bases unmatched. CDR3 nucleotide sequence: TGTGCCACCAGCAGAGGCCTTAGGGGGACAGAAATGAACACTGAAGCTTTCTTT. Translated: CATSRGLRGTEMNTEAFF.

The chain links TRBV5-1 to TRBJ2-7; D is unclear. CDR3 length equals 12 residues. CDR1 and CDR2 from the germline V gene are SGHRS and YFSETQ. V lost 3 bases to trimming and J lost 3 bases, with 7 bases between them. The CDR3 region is CASSSDNYEQYF. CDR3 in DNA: TGCGCCAGCAGCTCCGACAACTACGAGCAGTACTTC. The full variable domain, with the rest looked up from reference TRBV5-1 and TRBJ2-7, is KAGVTQTPRYLIKTRGQQVTLSCSPISGHRSVSWYQQTPGQGLQFLFEYFSETQRNKGNFPGRFSGRQFSNSRSEMNVSTLELGDSALYLCASSSDNYEQYFGPGTRLTVT.

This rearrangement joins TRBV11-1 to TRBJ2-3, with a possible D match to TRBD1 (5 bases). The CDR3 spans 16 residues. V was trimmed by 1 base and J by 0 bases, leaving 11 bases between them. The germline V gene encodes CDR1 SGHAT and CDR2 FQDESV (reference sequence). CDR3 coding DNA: TGTGCCAGCAGCTTAGGGGCAGGGTCTAGCACAGATACGCAGTATTTT. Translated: CASSLGAGSSTDTQYF.